The sequence of this T cell receptor beta chain was determined in a study of blood T cell repertoires in COVID-19. Clones were sequenced by immunoSEQ multiplex PCR, and TCRdb holds only the in-frame ones, with some missing. The table lists approximately 300,000 clones, about 92% of them singletons, with 15% to 20% in the top ten. V lost 3 bases and J lost 6, with 12 bases in between. This CDR3 contains 13 residues. CDR1 is MNHEY and CDR2 is SVGAGI in the germline V gene. The receptor was derived from a woman aged 25 to 45 who had recovered from COVID-19. Material: PBMCs or T cells enriched from blood (not recorded which). The V and J genes are TRBV6-5 and TRBJ2-7; TRBD1 is a possible D gene (6 bases). DNA for the CDR3: TGTGCCAGCAGTTATTCAGACAGGCTCGAGCAGTACTTC. It codes for CASSYSDRLEQYF.